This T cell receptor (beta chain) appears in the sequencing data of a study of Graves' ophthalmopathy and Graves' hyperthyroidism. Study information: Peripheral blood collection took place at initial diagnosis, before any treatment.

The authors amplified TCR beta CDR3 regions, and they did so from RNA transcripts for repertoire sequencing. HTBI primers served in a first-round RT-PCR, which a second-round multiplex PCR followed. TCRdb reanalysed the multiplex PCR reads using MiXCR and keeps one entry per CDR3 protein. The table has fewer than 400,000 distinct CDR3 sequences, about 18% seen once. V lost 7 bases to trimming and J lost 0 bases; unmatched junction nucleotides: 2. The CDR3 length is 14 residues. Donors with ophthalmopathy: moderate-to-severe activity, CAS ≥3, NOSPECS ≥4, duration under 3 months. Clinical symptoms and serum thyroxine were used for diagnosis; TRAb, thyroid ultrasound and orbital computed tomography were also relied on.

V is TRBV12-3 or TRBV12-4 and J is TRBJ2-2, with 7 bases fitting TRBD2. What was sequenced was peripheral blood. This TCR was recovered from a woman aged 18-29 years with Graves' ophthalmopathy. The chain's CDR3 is CASMLAANTGELFF. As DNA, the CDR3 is TGTGCCAGCATGCTAGCGGCGAACACCGGGGAGCTGTTTTTT.